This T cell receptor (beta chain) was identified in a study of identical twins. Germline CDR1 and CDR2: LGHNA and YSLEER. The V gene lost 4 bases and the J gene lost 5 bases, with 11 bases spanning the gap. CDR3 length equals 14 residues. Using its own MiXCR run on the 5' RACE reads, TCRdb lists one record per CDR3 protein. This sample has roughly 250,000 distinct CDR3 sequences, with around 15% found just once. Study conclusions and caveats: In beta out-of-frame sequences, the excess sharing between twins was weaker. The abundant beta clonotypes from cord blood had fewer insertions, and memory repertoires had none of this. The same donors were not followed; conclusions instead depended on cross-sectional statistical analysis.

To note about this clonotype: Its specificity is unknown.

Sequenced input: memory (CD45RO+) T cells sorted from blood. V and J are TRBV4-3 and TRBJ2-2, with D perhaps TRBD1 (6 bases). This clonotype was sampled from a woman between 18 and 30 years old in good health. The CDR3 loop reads CASSLSQGTGELFF. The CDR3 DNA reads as TGCGCCAGCAGCCTTTCACAGGGTACCGGGGAGCTGTTTTTT.